A few counts support the clone carrying this T cell receptor beta chain. Source study methods: Amplifying reference gene primers gave estimates of nucleated cell counts. The repertoire was sequenced with immunoSEQ multiplex PCR; TCRdb's copy has only in-frame clones and lacks some. V and J calls and clone size are those listed in that table; D and trimming were worked out from the DNA. The sample includes about 240,000 clones, about 85% of them seen just once. The sample is drawn from a study of blood T cell repertoires in COVID-19. Study-level background: COVID-19 samples from acute and convalescent phases originated in the United States, Italy and Spain. PBMCs, B-cell-depleted T cells, or T cells provided the cDNA or gDNA that made up the material.

CDR3 size: 15 residues. CDR1 and CDR2 from the germline V gene are MNHNY and SVGAGI (reference sequence). Trimming took 4 bases from V and 4 from J, leaving 16 bases between them. The sequenced sample consisted of peripheral blood. This chain uses TRBV6-6 with TRBJ2-5, with a tentative D call TRBD1 (5 bases). The TCR originated in a man between 60 and 75 years old who had recovered from COVID-19. The CDR3 nucleotides read TGTGCCAGCAGTTCCTTGTTGGGGCTCGGAGAGACCCAGTACTTC. Its protein product is CASSSLLGLGETQYF.